What follows is one T cell receptor (beta chain) and its context. Its antigen is unidentified. Both 60 Vbeta primers and 13 Jbeta primers went into the PCR. Data came from immunoSEQ multiplex PCR; TCRdb stores just in-frame clones and leaves some out. The data contain around 130,000 clones, about 70% of them singletons. CDR3 size: 14 residues. The germline V gene has CDR1 LGHNA and CDR2 YNFKEQ. Deletions cut 2 bases from V and 1 base from J, with 9 bases between. The source of the sample is a study of cytomegalovirus exposure and HLA in healthy donors. Points from the study as a whole: Sequence variants that were highly shared formed a cluster that was likely a sequencing artifact.

This TCR was recovered from a woman aged 55 to 70 in good health and CMV-seropositive. Sequenced sample: PBMCs. V is TRBV4-2 and J is TRBJ2-7; D ambiguous. The DNA of the CDR3 is TGTGCCAGCAGCCAATCGACACTTTCCTACGAGCAGTACTTC. Protein product: CASSQSTLSYEQYF.